These 20 T cell receptor beta chains originate from one sample sequenced in a study of T cell repertoires in cytomegalovirus infection. MiXCR, applied by TCRdb to the reads, yields one record per CDR3 protein. Among 200,000 to 250,000 distinct CDR3 sequences listed, roughly 34% were seen once. These TCRs' antigens remain unknown. The sample was CD8+ T cells from cultured PBMCs, taken from culture after CMV antigen stimulation. These TCRs come from a human donor in good health (CMV status not recorded). Some clones in this sample may be carry-over from other donors' samples.

The V call is TRBV13, the J call TRBJ2-1; D may be TRBD1 (6 bases). Per germline, CDR1 PRHDT and CDR2 FYEKMQ (reference sequence). The CDR3 contains 11 residues. V dropped 5 bases and J dropped 13 bases, with 12 bases sitting between them. The CDR3 nucleotides read TGTGCCAGCAGCATATCCGGGACACAGTTCTTC. Residues: CASSISGTQFF.

The chain has TRBV29-1 and TRBJ2-5; D tentatively reads TRBD1 or TRBD2 (5 bases each). The ends were cut back, 1 base at V and 5 bases at J, with 14 bases in the middle. CDR3 length: 14 residues. Per the germline V gene, CDR1 is SQVTM and CDR2 is ANQGSEA. The CDR3 DNA reads TGCAGCGTTGAAGGGTCGGGGCTCTTGGAGACCCAGTACTTC. Protein: CSVEGSGLLETQYF.

V is TRBV6-2 or TRBV6-3 and J is TRBJ2-7; 7 nucleotides align to TRBD2. V lost 0 bases and J lost 5; bases outside the gene matches: 16. Germline CDR1 and CDR2: MNHEY and SVGEGT. This CDR3 comprises 18 residues. DNA of the CDR3: TGTGCCAGCAGTTACTCGATGGGAGGGATCGCCGTTGGAGACGAGCAGTACTTC. Amino acid sequence: CASSYSMGGIAVGDEQYF.

This clonotype has more than one count but fewer than ten. The chain links TRBV10-3 to TRBJ2-7; no clear D gene. The CDR3 has 16 amino acids. Germline CDR1 ENHRY, CDR2 SYGVKD. The V end was cut by 0 bases, the J end by 0 bases, with 12 bases between. The CDR3 region has the DNA TGTGCCATCAGTGAGTCTCAAGCGTCGATCTCCTACGAGCAGTACTTC. Amino acid sequence: CAISESQASISYEQYF.

The rearrangement uses TRBV7-6 and TRBJ2-7; 9 bases fit TRBD2. Germline CDR1 is SGHVS and CDR2 is FNYEAQ. The CDR3 sequence is 17 residues long. V lost 5 bases and J lost 4; bases outside the gene matches: 15. CDR3 coding DNA: TGTGCCAGCAGCCCGAAGGCCCCTGGACTAGCGAGATACGAGCAGTACTTC. Its protein is CASSPKAPGLARYEQYF.

The rearrangement uses TRBV7-1 and TRBJ2-2; 7 bases are shared with TRBD2. TRBV7-1 is flagged as an ORF with uncertain function. There are 14 residues in the CDR3. With V trimmed by 5 bases and J by 4 bases, 4 bases remained unmatched. CDR3 DNA sequence: TGTGCCAGCAGCCACGGACTAGTCACCGGGGAGCTGTTTTTT. This encodes CASSHGLVTGELFF.

On this clonotype itself: Mismatch with germline at one junction end may stem from a read error. The chain employs TRBV4-1 and TRBJ2-5; D not certain. CDR1 and CDR2 from the germline V gene are MGHRA and YSYEKL. The CDR3 spans 16 residues. In nucleotides, the CDR3 is TGCGACAGCAGCCTTTCCCTCTACGGCGACCAAGAGACCCAGTACTTC. Protein: CDSSLSLYGDQETQYF.

V and J are TRBV9 and TRBJ2-7; unclear D gene. Looked up from germline, CDR1 is SGDLS and CDR2 is YYNGEE. The CDR3 has 13 amino acids. Trimming stripped 4 bases from V and 2 bases from J, with 10 bases between. CDR3 nucleotide sequence: TGTGCCAGCAGCTCTAACCAGGCCTACGAGCAGTACTTC. Its protein is CASSSNQAYEQYF.

This clonotype has more than one count but fewer than ten. This chain links TRBV7-6 with TRBJ2-1, with D possibly called TRBD1 or TRBD2 (5 bases each). The V gene's germline CDR1 is SGHVS and CDR2 FNYEAQ. The CDR3 has 16 amino acids. V gave up 1 base and J gave up 0 bases, with 10 bases separating them. Here the CDR3 reads CASSLGTGTSYNEQFF. CDR3 bases: TGTGCCAGCAGCTTAGGGACCGGGACCTCCTACAATGAGCAGTTCTTC.

The chain recombines TRBV7-3 with TRBJ2-2; 9 nucleotides line up with TRBD1. This CDR3 spans 15 amino acids. V lost 5 bases to trimming and J lost 7 bases; unmatched junction nucleotides: 8. Germline V gives CDR1 SGHTA, CDR2 FQGTGA. The CDR3 spells CASSPGTGLGGELFF. The CDR3 nucleotides are TGTGCCAGCAGCCCCGGGACAGGGTTAGGCGGGGAGCTGTTTTTT.

The chain recombines TRBV28 with TRBJ2-3, with 7 bases fitting TRBD2. Germline assignment: CDR1 MDHEN and CDR2 SYDVKM. The CDR3 contains 15 residues. The ends lost 4 bases at V and 5 bases at J; junction bases unmatched: 9. As DNA, the CDR3 is TGTGCCAGCAGTTCGGGCGGGAGTGTCAAAGATACGCAGTATTTT. Protein product: CASSSGGSVKDTQYF.

The table lists this clonotype with a few counts. V is TRBV7-8 and J is TRBJ2-7; no definite D call. The CDR3 covers 15 residues. Trimming removed 1 base from V and 3 bases from J, with 13 bases in between. The germline V gene encodes CDR1 SGHVS and CDR2 FQNEAQ. CDR3 protein: CASSLVPSPHYEQYF. CDR3 coding DNA: TGTGCCAGCAGCTTAGTCCCTTCTCCCCACTACGAGCAGTACTTC.

This clonotype was seen at least ten times. This sequence joins TRBV4-1 and TRBJ2-5, with TRBD2 as a possible D gene (6 bases). The CDR3 totals 14 residues. V was shortened by 2 bases and J by 1 base, with 8 bases between the two germline ends. Per germline, CDR1 MGHRA and CDR2 YSYEKL. The CDR3 nucleotides read TGCGCCAGCAGCCAAACACTAGCCCAAGAGACCCAGTACTTC. This codes for CASSQTLAQETQYF.

CDR3 DNA: TGTGCCAGCAGTGCTTACAGGTTCCAGGAGACCCAGTACTTC. This translates into CASSAYRFQETQYF. This rearrangement joins TRBV25-1 to TRBJ2-5; TRBD1 might be the D (5 bases). The germline V gene has CDR1 MGHDK and CDR2 SYGVNS. The CDR3 is made up of 14 amino acids. Trimming removed 4 bases at V and 5 bases at J, with 14 bases between.

This clonotype was detected once. CDR3: CASLGGTSGYTGELFF. As DNA, the CDR3 is TGTGCCAGTCTTGGAGGGACTAGCGGTTACACCGGGGAGCTGTTTTTT. The rearrangement uses TRBV13 and TRBJ2-2; 11 bases map to TRBD2. J was trimmed by 3 bases and V by 9 bases; bases with no gene match: 9. CDR1 is PRHDT and CDR2 is FYEKMQ in the germline V gene (reference sequence). CDR3 length: 16 amino acids.

The V call is TRBV27, the J call TRBJ2-5; D perhaps matches TRBD1 (6 bases). Looked up from germline, CDR1 is MNHEY and CDR2 is SMNVEV (reference sequence). Deletions cut 4 bases from V and 5 bases from J, with 11 bases between. This CDR3 contains 13 residues. The CDR3 DNA reads as TGTGCCAGCAGTTCCAGGGGCCTTGAGACCCAGTACTTC. Amino acid sequence: CASSSRGLETQYF.

The chain recombines TRBV12-3 or TRBV12-4 with TRBJ1-4; no firm D call. The CDR3 length is 16 residues. Trimming removed 2 bases at V and 4 bases at J, with 14 bases between. The CDR3 sequence: CASSLTAEAVNEKLFF. The CDR3 bases are TGTGCCAGCAGTTTAACGGCGGAGGCGGTTAATGAAAAACTGTTTTTT.

This rearrangement joins TRBV19 to TRBJ1-3, with a possible D match to TRBD1 (6 bases). Trimming left V 5 bases short and J 2 bases short, with 31 bases between. This CDR3 has 21 amino acids. Germline V gives CDR1 LNHDA, CDR2 SQIVND (reference sequence). Here the CDR3 reads CASSSITSRRGGKVAGNTIYF. The CDR3 coding sequence is TGTGCCAGTAGTTCCATCACCTCGAGGCGAGGGGGTAAAGTCGCTGGAAACACCATATATTTT.

This clonotype was seen only once. The chain has TRBV7-8 and TRBJ2-1, with 8 bases that match TRBD2. The CDR3 loop spans 16 amino acids. The V and J ends lost 3 bases and 1 base, in that order; junction bases with no gene match: 5. Germline lookup yields CDR1 SGHVS and CDR2 FQNEAQ. CDR3 DNA sequence: TGTGCCAGCAGCTTCCCGGGGGGGGTTTCCTACAATGAGCAGTTCTTC. Protein: CASSFPGGVSYNEQFF.

This chain joins TRBV29-1 and TRBJ2-7, with 9 nucleotides matching TRBD2. V was pared by 4 bases and J by 2 bases, with 3 bases of the junction left unmatched. The length of the CDR3 is 13 residues. Per germline, CDR1 SQVTM and CDR2 ANQGSEA. For the CDR3, the DNA is TGCAGCGTTGTAGCGGGGGATACCTACGAGCAGTACTTC. As protein: CSVVAGDTYEQYF.